This entry concerns a single TCR beta chain. Its cognate antigen is unknown. This entry comes from a study of tumor-infiltrating lymphocytes in localized non-small cell lung cancer. Overall study results and limits: Immunotypes IM1 and IM2 had similar TCR-derived T-cell fractions. Different pieces of the same tissue were used for each assay.

Data came from immunoSEQ multiplex PCR; TCRdb stores just in-frame clones and leaves some out. The data show fewer than 8,500 clones, 74% seen once. Sequencing was performed on uninvolved lung tissue not adjacent to the tumor. The TCR sequence derives from a human donor with non-small cell lung cancer.

The CDR3 reads CAWSPDSPYGYTF. Here the CDR3 DNA reads TGTGCCTGGAGTCCGGACAGCCCCTATGGCTACACCTTC. The chain recombines TRBV30 with TRBJ1-2; perhaps TRBD1 as D (6 bases). The germline V gene encodes CDR1 GTSNPN and CDR2 SVGIG (reference sequence). V lost 2 bases to trimming and J lost 4 bases, with 11 bases between them. The CDR3 length is 13 residues. Combining the CDR3 with reference TRBV30 and TRBJ1-2 gives the whole variable domain SQTIHQWPATLVQPVGSPLSLECTVEGTSNPNLYWYRQAAGRGLQLLFYSVGIGQISSEVPQNLSASRPQDRQFILSSKKLLLSDSGFYLCAWSPDSPYGYTFGSGTRLTVV.